This T cell receptor beta chain was sequenced during a study of graft-versus-host responses after intestinal transplantation. Study overall: The whole recipient group had anti-thymocyte globulin induction followed by tacrolimus and steroids for roughly three years.

CDR3 length: 14 residues. CDR1 is SGHRS and CDR2 is YFSETQ in the germline V gene. V was clipped by 4 bases and J by 4 bases, with 14 bases between them. As concerns this clone: Its antigen is as yet unknown.

Profiling relied on immunoSEQ multiplex PCR, and the TCRdb table lists in-frame clones only, not all of them. The top ten clones hold nearly 0.1% of a sample with some 86,000 clones, 75% to 95% of them seen once. Findings and caveats of the study: With peak circulating GvH clone levels came an association with early post-transplant HvG declines. Some GvH clones were seen earlier in gut or blood, suggesting intestinal origin.

This chain connects TRBV5-1 to TRBJ1-1; tentatively, D is TRBD1 (5 bases). Sample: unstimulated CD4+ T cells sorted from spleen or lymph node cells, taken before intestinal transplant. The sequence derives from a human donor who received an intestinal transplant. As DNA, the CDR3 is TGCGCCAGCAGCGATATAAGGGGAGGCACTGAAGCTTTCTTT. It yields the protein CASSDIRGGTEAFF.